One sample yielded the 27 T cell receptor beta chains listed below, sequenced in a study of regulatory T cells in long-lasting Graves disease. Investigators prepared the TCR beta libraries by applying iRepertoire HTBI primers and Arm-PCR of CDR3 regions. TCRdb analysed the multiplex PCR reads with MiXCR anew, one entry per CDR3 protein. This repertoire shows 440,000 or so distinct CDR3 sequences, more than 12% found once; its top ten account for approximately 16%. Time point indicated: newly diagnosed GD, antithyroid drugs for less than 3 months. The authors made the TCR library using RNA they extracted from PBMCs. These data also formed part of another study, on T cells in Graves' hyperthyroidism and ophthalmopathy.

Material: peripheral blood mononuclear cells (PBMCs), obtained at new diagnosis, from a patient treated with antithyroid drugs. Receptors were obtained from a woman aged 30 to 39 with Graves disease.

This clonotype was seen repeatedly, ten times or more. The chain links TRBV18 to TRBJ2-7; D perhaps matches TRBD2 (6 bases). CDR1 KGHSH and CDR2 LQKENI come from the germline V gene. CDR3 length: 14 amino acids. Deletions cut 0 bases from V and 2 bases from J, with 8 bases between. CDR3 nucleotide sequence: TGTGCCAGCTCACCACCTGGACTACCCTACGAGCAGTACTTC. It is translated as CASSPPGLPYEQYF.

This clonotype appeared many times. The chain uses TRBV20-1 and TRBJ1-1; no reliable D call. Germline V CDR1 and CDR2: DFQATT, SNEGSKA (reference sequence). CDR3 length: 15 residues. The V gene lost 3 bases and the J gene lost 2 bases, with 16 bases spanning the gap. CDR3 loop: CSASGGQLPNTEAFF. The CDR3 nucleotides read TGCAGTGCTAGTGGCGGGCAGCTACCAAACACTGAAGCTTTCTTT.

This clonotype was recorded many times. J is TRBJ2-7 and V is TRBV12-3 or TRBV12-4; 7 nucleotides match TRBD2. With V trimmed by 7 bases and J by 9 bases, 9 bases remained unmatched. The CDR3 sequence is 12 residues long. The CDR3 loop reads CASTMGRAAQYF. CDR3 bases: TGTGCCAGCACCATGGGGAGGGCGGCGCAGTACTTC.

This clonotype was recorded at least ten times. V gene TRBV12-3 or TRBV12-4 combines with J gene TRBJ2-2, with 8 bases aligning to TRBD1. V lost 5 bases and J lost 0; bases outside the gene matches: 17. The CDR3 is made up of 20 amino acids. CDR3 sequence reads: CASSRDRLFTLGPNTGELFF. Written as DNA, the CDR3 is TGTGCCAGCAGTCGGGACAGGCTCTTTACCCTAGGGCCGAACACCGGGGAGCTGTTTTTT.

This clonotype came up many times. V gene TRBV12-5 combines with J gene TRBJ2-1; 9 bases are shared with TRBD2. The V segment lost 2 bases and the J segment 1 base; nucleotides outside the gene matches: 15. There are 20 residues in the CDR3. CDR1 is LGHNT and CDR2 is FRNRAP in the germline V gene. CDR3 amino acids: CASGLIHGVAGAPSYNEQFF. The CDR3 region has the DNA TGTGCTAGTGGTTTGATCCATGGAGTAGCGGGAGCGCCTTCCTACAATGAGCAGTTCTTC.

The V gene is TRBV5-1, the J gene TRBJ2-2; 14 nucleotides line up with TRBD2. The CDR3 has 18 residues. Germline-derived CDR1 and CDR2 are SGHRS and YFSETQ. Trimming cost V 1 base and J 1 base; bases outside gene matches: 3. Here the CDR3 reads CASSLLGTSGRNTGELFF. The CDR3 coding sequence is TGCGCCAGCAGCTTGTTGGGGACTAGCGGGAGGAACACCGGGGAGCTGTTTTTT. Complete variable domain (other parts from reference TRBV5-1 and TRBJ2-2): KAGVTQTPRYLIKTRGQQVTLSCSPISGHRSVSWYQQTPGQGLQFLFEYFSETQRNKGNFPGRFSGRQFSNSRSEMNVSTLELGDSALYLCASSLLGTSGRNTGELFFGEGSRLTVL.

This clonotype was detected many times. The chain carries TRBV3-1 and TRBJ2-5, with a tentative D call TRBD2 (6 bases). The V gene lost 1 base and the J gene lost 6 bases, with 12 bases spanning the gap. This CDR3 region has 14 residues. Germline V gene data show CDR1 as LGHDT and CDR2 as YNNKEL (reference sequence). The CDR3 DNA reads as TGTGCCAGCAGCCAAGGCGGGGACGCCCAGACCCAGTACTTC. It translates to CASSQGGDAQTQYF.

This clonotype was observed a handful of times. The chain carries TRBV7-3 and TRBJ2-2; D possibly corresponds to TRBD1 (5 bases). Germline values: CDR1 SGHTA, CDR2 FQGTGA. The CDR3 length is 15 residues. Trimming took off 0 bases at V and 7 bases at J, with 12 bases between the two ends. CDR3 sequence (DNA): TGTGCCAGCAGCTTAACGTTAGGGGTTGACGGGGAGCTGTTTTTT. Protein product: CASSLTLGVDGELFF.

At least ten counts were recorded for this clonotype. The chain uses TRBV20-1 and TRBJ2-3; D may be TRBD2 (5 bases). Germline loops: CDR1 DFQATT, CDR2 SNEGSKA (reference sequence). V was pared by 5 bases and J by 1 base, with 13 bases between. The CDR3 has 14 residues. The DNA for the CDR3 is TGCAGTGCTCAAGACCCCGGGGGCACAGATACGCAGTATTTT. It specifies CSAQDPGGTDTQYF.

There are a few counts of this clonotype. At one end the junction does not follow the germline gene, possibly because of a read error. CDR3 DNA sequence: TGTACCAGCTGGGGGAGGCAGGGGAATTCACCCCTCCACTTT. Residues: CTSWGRQGNSPLHF. This chain connects TRBV2 to TRBJ1-6; maybe TRBD1 (6 bases). The CDR3 covers 14 residues. Germline-derived CDR1 and CDR2 are SNHLY and FYNNEI.

This clonotype was picked up many times. The gene calls are TRBV6-1 and TRBJ2-1; D unclear. The germline V and J ends were trimmed by 7 bases and 0 bases, with 10 bases remaining between them. Germline lookup yields CDR1 MNHNS and CDR2 SASEGT. This CDR3 has 14 residues. Here the CDR3 reads CASIGRSSYNEQFF. The CDR3 DNA reads as TGTGCCAGCATCGGGCGGAGCTCCTACAATGAGCAGTTCTTC.

This clonotype was recorded at least ten times. V and J are TRBV28 and TRBJ2-7; 7 nucleotides agree with TRBD1. This CDR3 spans 15 amino acids. Trimming took 3 bases from V and 3 from J; bases not matched to a gene: 8. Germline CDR1 reads MDHEN; CDR2 reads SYDVKM. Here the CDR3 DNA reads TGTGCCAGCAGTTTTCAAAGGGGGCACTTCTACGAGCAGTACTTC. The encoded protein is CASSFQRGHFYEQYF. Variable domain in full (rest from reference TRBV28 and TRBJ2-7): DVKVTQSSRYLVKRTGEKVFLECVQDMDHENMFWYRQDPGLGLRLIYFSYDVKMKEKGDIPEGYSVSREKKERFSLILESASTNQTSMYLCASSFQRGHFYEQYFGPGTRLTVT.

The genes are TRBV11-2 and TRBJ1-2, with D perhaps TRBD1 (5 bases). The germline gives CDR1 SGHAT, CDR2 FQNNGV. The V gene lost 1 base and the J gene lost 7 bases, with 13 bases spanning the gap. The CDR3 length is 14 residues. CDR3 sequence (DNA): TGTGCCAGCAGCTTAGCCCCCGGGGCCTCTGGCTACACCTTC. It codes for CASSLAPGASGYTF.

The J gene is TRBJ2-5, the V gene TRBV29-1; 9 nucleotides match TRBD1. Trimming took 4 bases from V and 5 from J; bases not matched to a gene: 8. CDR3 length: 14 amino acids. In germline, CDR1 is SQVTM, CDR2 ANQGSEA. DNA for the CDR3: TGCAGCGTTGTTGGAGCCGGGACAGGGGAGACCCAGTACTTC. Protein sequence: CSVVGAGTGETQYF.

This clonotype was found many times. This sequence joins TRBV12-3 or TRBV12-4 and TRBJ2-3; possibly TRBD2 for D (6 bases). The V gene lost 10 bases and the J gene lost 4 bases, with 15 bases spanning the gap. The CDR3 contains 13 residues. Written as DNA, the CDR3 is TGTGCCACCTTAGGAGGGACCGCAGATACGCAGTATTTT. It translates to CATLGGTADTQYF.

This clonotype was seen at least ten times. The CDR3 DNA reads as TGTGCCTGGAGTGACCAGGGATATCAGCCCCAGCATTTT. Translation: CAWSDQGYQPQHF. This chain joins TRBV30 and TRBJ1-5; TRBD1 might be the D (5 bases). Germline values: CDR1 GTSNPN, CDR2 SVGIG (reference sequence). CDR3 size: 13 residues. The V end was cut by 1 base, the J end by 5 bases, with 9 bases between.

Only a few counts were recorded for this clonotype. V and J are TRBV14 and TRBJ2-7; 10 positions match TRBD2. The CDR3 loop spans 18 amino acids. CDR1 is SGHDN and CDR2 is FVKESK in the germline V gene. V dropped 0 bases and J dropped 6; count of bases not matched to a gene: 14. The CDR3 DNA follows: TGTGCCAGCAGCCAAGACCGGGCTAGCGGGAGTTCCTTCGGCGAGCAGTACTTC. Its protein is CASSQDRASGSSFGEQYF.

The table lists this clonotype with many counts. This chain joins TRBV20-1 and TRBJ2-3; 7 nucleotides align to TRBD2. With V trimmed by 6 bases and J by 11 bases, 23 bases remained unmatched. This CDR3 is built from 16 residues. The germline V gene has CDR1 DFQATT and CDR2 SNEGSKA (reference sequence). The CDR3, as DNA: TGCAGTGCAACCGCCCCCCTAGCGGAGAGAGGGAGGGAGCAGTATTTT. Translation gives CSATAPLAERGREQYF.

The table lists this clonotype with many counts. The chain joins TRBV28 to TRBJ2-1; TRBD2 aligns across 8 bases. Looked up from germline, CDR1 is MDHEN and CDR2 is SYDVKM. V dropped 5 bases and J dropped 3; count of bases not matched to a gene: 6. This CDR3 is 15 amino acids long. The CDR3, as DNA: TGTGCCAGCAGTCCTACTAGCGGACTCTACAATGAGCAGTTCTTC. This encodes CASSPTSGLYNEQFF.

This clonotype was detected many times. V usage is TRBV27 and J usage is TRBJ2-1; 7 bases align to TRBD2. Germline V gene lookup returns CDR1 MNHEY and CDR2 SMNVEV (reference sequence). The CDR3 has 14 residues. V was clipped by 7 bases and J by 3 bases; unmatched bases: 6. The CDR3, as DNA: TGTGCCAGCACCCCCGGCGGGGGCTACAATGAGCAGTTCTTC. It codes for CASTPGGGYNEQFF.

This clonotype was counted ten times or more. CDR3 in DNA: TGCAGTATCCAGGGGGGACTCGAGCAGTACTTC. It translates to CSIQGGLEQYF. The V and J genes are TRBV29-1 and TRBJ2-7; perhaps TRBD1 as D (7 bases). CDR1 SQVTM and CDR2 ANQGSEA come from the germline V gene. This CDR3 comprises 11 residues.

This clonotype was recorded at least ten times. The V gene is TRBV6-1, the J gene TRBJ2-3, with 8 bases aligning to TRBD1. Germline CDR1 and CDR2: MNHNS and SASEGT. CDR3 length: 17 amino acids. Trimming cost V 5 bases and J 6 bases; bases outside gene matches: 16. For the CDR3, the DNA is TGTGCCAGCAGTCGATATGGACAGGGAGGTAGAGGGGATACGCAGTATTTT. This sequence encodes CASSRYGQGGRGDTQYF.

This clonotype was observed at least ten times. The chain couples TRBV30 to TRBJ2-1; 7 bases align to TRBD2. The CDR3 runs to 16 residues. Germline-derived CDR1 and CDR2 are GTSNPN and SVGIG (reference sequence). After removal of 0 bases from V and 3 bases from J, the junction contained 8 bases not matched to a gene. The CDR3 spells CAWSVRASGLYNEQFF. The CDR3, as DNA: TGTGCCTGGAGTGTACGGGCTAGCGGACTCTACAATGAGCAGTTCTTC.

In this sample, this clonotype turned up many times. This rearrangement joins TRBV6-1 to TRBJ2-5; TRBD2 is a possible D gene (5 bases). V dropped 6 bases and J dropped 0 bases, with 14 bases sitting between them. There are 15 residues in the CDR3. Looked up from germline, CDR1 is MNHNS and CDR2 is SASEGT. The CDR3 sequence is CASSDGVGYQETQYF. The CDR3 DNA reads as TGTGCCAGCAGCGACGGGGTTGGGTACCAAGAGACCCAGTACTTC.

This clonotype was seen ten or more times. V usage is TRBV28 and J usage is TRBJ2-3, with D maybe TRBD2 (5 bases). CDR3 length: 16 residues. CDR1 is MDHEN and CDR2 is SYDVKM in the germline V gene. Deletions cut 1 base from V and 3 bases from J, with 14 bases between. Written as DNA, the CDR3 is TGTGCCAGCAGTTTATTCGACTACAGACTTACAGATACGCAGTATTTT. Protein product: CASSLFDYRLTDTQYF.

At least ten counts were recorded for this clonotype. This sequence joins TRBV3-1 and TRBJ2-1; unclear D gene. The CDR3 contains 14 residues. Deletions cut 1 base from V and 7 bases from J, with 11 bases between. Per germline, CDR1 LGHDT and CDR2 YNNKEL (reference sequence). CDR3 in amino acids: CASSQAPKGNEQFF. CDR3 DNA sequence: TGTGCCAGCAGCCAAGCCCCGAAGGGAAATGAGCAGTTCTTC.

The chain has TRBV7-6 and TRBJ2-7; maybe TRBD1 (6 bases). This CDR3 has 13 residues. Germline values: CDR1 SGHVS, CDR2 FNYEAQ. V lost 1 base to trimming and J lost 4 bases, with 8 bases between them. CDR3 in DNA: TGTGCCAGCAGCTTAGAGACAGGTTACGAGCAGTACTTC. Translation: CASSLETGYEQYF. Complete variable domain (other parts from reference TRBV7-6 and TRBJ2-7): GAGVSQSPRYKVTKRGQDVALRCDPISGHVSLYWYRQALGQGPEFLTYFNYEAQQDKSGLPNDRFSAERPEGSISTLTIQRTEQRDSAMYRCASSLETGYEQYFGPGTRLTVT.